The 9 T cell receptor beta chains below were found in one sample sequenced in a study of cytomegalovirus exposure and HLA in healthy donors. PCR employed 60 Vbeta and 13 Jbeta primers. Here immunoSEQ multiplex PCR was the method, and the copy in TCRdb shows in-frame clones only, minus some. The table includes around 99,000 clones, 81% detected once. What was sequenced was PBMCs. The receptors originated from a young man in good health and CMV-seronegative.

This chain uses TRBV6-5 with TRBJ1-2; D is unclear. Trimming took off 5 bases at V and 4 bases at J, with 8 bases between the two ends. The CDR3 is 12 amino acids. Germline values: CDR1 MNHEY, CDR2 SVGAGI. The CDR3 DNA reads TGTGCCAGCAGTCAAGACTCCTATGGCTACACCTTC. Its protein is CASSQDSYGYTF.

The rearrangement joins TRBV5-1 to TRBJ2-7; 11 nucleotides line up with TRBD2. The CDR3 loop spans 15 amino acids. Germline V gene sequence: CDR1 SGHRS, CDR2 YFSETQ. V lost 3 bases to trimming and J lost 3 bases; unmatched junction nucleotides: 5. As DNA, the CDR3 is TGCGCCAGCAGCTCGCCGGGACTAGCGGTCTACGAGCAGTACTTC. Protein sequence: CASSSPGLAVYEQYF.

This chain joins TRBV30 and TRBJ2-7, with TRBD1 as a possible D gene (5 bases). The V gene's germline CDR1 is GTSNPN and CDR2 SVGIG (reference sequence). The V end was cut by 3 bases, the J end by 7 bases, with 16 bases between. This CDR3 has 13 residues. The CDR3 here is CAWSPRQTWEQYF. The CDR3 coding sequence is TGTGCCTGGAGCCCCCGACAGACCTGGGAGCAGTACTTC.

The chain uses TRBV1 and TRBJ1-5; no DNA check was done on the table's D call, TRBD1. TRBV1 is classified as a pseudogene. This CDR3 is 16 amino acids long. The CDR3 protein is CTNVSGGEKAEQPQHF. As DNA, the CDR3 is TGCACCAACGTGTCAGGGGGCGAGAAGGCGGAACAGCCCCAGCATTTT.

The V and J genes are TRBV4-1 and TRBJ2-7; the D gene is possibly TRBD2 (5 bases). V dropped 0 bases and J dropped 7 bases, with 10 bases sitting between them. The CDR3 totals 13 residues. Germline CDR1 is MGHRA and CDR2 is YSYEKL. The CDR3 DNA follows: TGCGCCAGCAGCCAAGACGGGGTAGCGGAGCAGTACTTC. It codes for CASSQDGVAEQYF.

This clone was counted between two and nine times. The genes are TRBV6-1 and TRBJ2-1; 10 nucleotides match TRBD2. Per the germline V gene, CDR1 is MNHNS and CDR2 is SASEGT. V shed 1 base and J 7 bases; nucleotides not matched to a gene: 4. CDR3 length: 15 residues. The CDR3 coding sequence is TGTGCCAGCAGTGAAGGGTTACTAGCGGGAAATGAGCAGTTCTTC. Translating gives CASSEGLLAGNEQFF.

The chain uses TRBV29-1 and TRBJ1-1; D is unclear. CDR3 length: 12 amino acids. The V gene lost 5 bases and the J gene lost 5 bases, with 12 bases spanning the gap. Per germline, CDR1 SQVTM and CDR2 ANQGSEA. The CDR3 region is CSVLEGFTEAFF. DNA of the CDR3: TGCAGCGTTTTAGAGGGATTTACTGAAGCTTTCTTT.

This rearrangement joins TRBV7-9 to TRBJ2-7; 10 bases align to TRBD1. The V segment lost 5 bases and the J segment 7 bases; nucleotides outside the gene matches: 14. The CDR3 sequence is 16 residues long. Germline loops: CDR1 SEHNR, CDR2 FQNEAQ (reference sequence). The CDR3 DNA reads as TGTGCCAGCAGCCCCCCCTCCGGGACAGGGGATTATGAGCAGTACTTC. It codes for CASSPPSGTGDYEQYF.

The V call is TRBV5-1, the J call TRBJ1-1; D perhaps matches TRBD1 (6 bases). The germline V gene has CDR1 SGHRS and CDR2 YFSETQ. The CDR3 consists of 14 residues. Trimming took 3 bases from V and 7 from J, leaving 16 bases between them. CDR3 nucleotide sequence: TGCGCCAGCAGCTCGGCAGGGGTTATCAGTGAAGCTTTCTTT. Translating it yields CASSSAGVISEAFF.